The 30 T cell receptor beta chains below were found in one sample sequenced in a study of blood T cell repertoires in COVID-19. Measured with immunoSEQ multiplex PCR; TCRdb has only the in-frame clones, and not every one. The sample lists approximately 200,000 clones, 84% seen once, with roughly a tenth in the top ten. Sequences were obtained from peripheral blood. These receptors originate from a woman over 75 with COVID-19, enrolled during active disease.

Points on this clone: One junction end does not reproduce the germline sequence, and a read error may be involved. This chain joins TRBV7-7 and TRBJ2-5; tentatively, D is TRBD2 (6 bases). This CDR3 comprises 16 residues. Germline values: CDR1 SSHAT, CDR2 FNYEAQ (reference sequence). The CDR3 region is CASSPVGDGGQETQYF. In nucleotides, the CDR3 is TGTGCTAGCAGCCCCGTAGGTGACGGGGGCCAAGAGACCCAGTACTTC.

This clone was seen once. The rearrangement joins TRBV4-2 to TRBJ1-1; possibly TRBD1 for D (5 bases). CDR3 length: 14 amino acids. Trimming left V 1 base short and J 1 base short, with 7 bases between. Per germline, CDR1 LGHNA and CDR2 YNFKEQ. The CDR3 DNA follows: TGTGCCAGCAGCCAAGGGGGGGGGAACACTGAAGCTTTCTTT. Protein: CASSQGGGNTEAFF.

Of note for this clone: At one end the junction does not follow the germline gene, possibly because of a read error. The chain recombines TRBV14 with TRBJ2-1, with a tentative D call TRBD2 (6 bases). The CDR3 runs 13 residues. Germline CDR1 and CDR2: SGHDN and FVKESK. The CDR3 coding sequence is TGTGCCAGCAGCGGACTACGTACAGGCGAACCACTCTTC. It specifies CASSGLRTGEPLF.

V gene TRBV7-9 combines with J gene TRBJ2-5, with 8 bases identical to TRBD2. The CDR3 extends over 15 amino acids. Germline V gene lookup returns CDR1 SEHNR and CDR2 FQNEAQ (reference sequence). With 5 bases clipped from V and 2 bases from J, the junction kept 7 bases outside the gene matches. CDR3 nucleotides: TGTGCCAGCAGCCCGGTTAGCGGGGTTCAAGAGACCCAGTACTTC. It codes for CASSPVSGVQETQYF.

The chain links TRBV28 to TRBJ1-4; D is ambiguous. Germline CDR1 is MDHEN and CDR2 is SYDVKM. The CDR3 runs 13 residues. The V and J ends lost 4 bases and 3 bases respectively, with 6 bases between them. The CDR3 sequence: CASSSGANEKLFF. The CDR3 nucleotides are TGTGCCAGCAGTTCCGGGGCTAATGAAAAACTGTTTTTT.

J is TRBJ1-1 and V is TRBV7-9, with a weak D call TRBD1 (6 bases). Trimming cost V 5 bases and J 4 bases, with 11 bases left between them. Germline CDR1 SEHNR, CDR2 FQNEAQ (reference sequence). CDR3 size: 13 residues. The CDR3 loop is CASSRGQLTEAFF. In DNA, the CDR3 is TGTGCCAGCAGCCGCGGACAGCTCACTGAAGCTTTCTTT.

The rearrangement links TRBV4-1 to TRBJ1-5; 9 bases agree with TRBD1. The CDR3 has 16 residues. Germline CDR1 reads MGHRA; CDR2 reads YSYEKL. After removal of 1 base from V and 4 bases from J, the junction contained 5 bases not matched to a gene. In DNA, the CDR3 is TGCGCCAGCAGCCAAGTTACAGGGGGCGCGAATCAGCCCCAGCATTTT. It encodes CASSQVTGGANQPQHF.

In this sample, this clone turned up a few times. V and J are TRBV19 and TRBJ2-7; 7 bases agree with TRBD1. V gave up 4 bases and J gave up 3 bases; unmatched junction bases: 9. CDR1 is LNHDA and CDR2 is SQIVND in the germline V gene (reference sequence). The CDR3 is 15 amino acids. CDR3 in amino acids: CASSRGQSIGYEQYF. Written as DNA, the CDR3 is TGTGCCAGTAGTAGGGGACAGTCTATTGGCTACGAGCAGTACTTC.

The V gene is TRBV28, the J gene TRBJ2-1, with 8 bases lining up with TRBD1. CDR1 MDHEN and CDR2 SYDVKM come from the germline V gene. Germline trimming cut 3 bases from V and 7 bases from J; bases unmatched to any gene: 8. The CDR3 runs to 15 residues. The CDR3: CASSFSRTGSNEQFF. The CDR3 nucleotides are TGTGCCAGCAGTTTTAGCCGGACAGGGTCGAATGAGCAGTTCTTC.

This rearrangement joins TRBV28 to TRBJ1-1; possible D gene TRBD1, 5 bases. This CDR3 spans 15 amino acids. Germline CDR1 reads MDHEN; CDR2 reads SYDVKM. V was cut by 2 bases and J by 4 bases, with 14 bases left in between. CDR3 residues: CASSLRGGVGTEAFF. In nucleotides, the CDR3 is TGTGCCAGCAGTTTACGCGGGGGGGTGGGCACTGAAGCTTTCTTT.

This rearrangement joins TRBV24-1 to TRBJ2-3, with 9 bases matching TRBD1. This CDR3 is 16 amino acids long. V lost 0 bases, J lost 6 bases, and 6 bases stayed unmatched. From germline, CDR1 is KGHDR and CDR2 SFDVKD. CDR3 coding DNA: TGTGCCACCAGTGATTTGCGGGACAGGGAGGATGATACGCAGTATTTT. It yields the protein CATSDLRDREDDTQYF.

This clone was seen only once. The V call is TRBV24-1, the J call TRBJ2-2; D may be TRBD1 (5 bases). Germline V CDR1 and CDR2: KGHDR, SFDVKD. The V gene lost 9 bases and the J gene lost 0 bases, with 10 bases spanning the gap. The CDR3 is made up of 14 amino acids. CDR3 nucleotide sequence: TGTGCCACCGGGGCACTTGCGAACACCGGGGAGCTGTTTTTT. Translation: CATGALANTGELFF.

The chain carries TRBV7-2 and TRBJ2-1; D is possibly TRBD1 (5 bases). V shed 0 bases and J shed 5 bases, with 8 bases lying between them. The CDR3 is made up of 14 amino acids. Germline V gives CDR1 SGHTA, CDR2 FQGNSA. The chain's CDR3 is CASSLARADNEQFF. DNA of the CDR3: TGTGCCAGCAGCTTAGCCAGGGCGGACAATGAGCAGTTCTTC.

The chain combines TRBV4-1 with TRBJ2-3, with TRBD2 matching 8 bases. The CDR3 covers 12 residues. V gave up 1 base and J gave up 13 bases; unmatched junction bases: 4. Germline V gives CDR1 MGHRA, CDR2 YSYEKL. The CDR3 region is CASSQVGLAKYF. The DNA for the CDR3 is TGCGCCAGCAGCCAAGTTGGACTAGCAAAGTATTTT.

CDR3 residues: CASSLDRNTDTQYF. The CDR3 DNA is TGTGCCAGCAGCTTAGATAGAAACACAGATACGCAGTATTTT. The chain recombines TRBV7-2 with TRBJ2-3; no clear D gene. Between the trimmed V and J ends, which lost 1 base and 2 bases, there was a span of 7 bases. The CDR3 runs 14 residues. Germline V gene data show CDR1 as SGHTA and CDR2 as FQGNSA.

This chain joins TRBV9 and TRBJ2-5; 7 nucleotides agree with TRBD2. The CDR3 is made up of 16 amino acids. The germline CDR1 and CDR2 sequences are SGDLS and YYNGEE. The V and J ends lost 0 bases and 5 bases, in that order; junction bases with no gene match: 10. The chain's CDR3 is CASSVGGTIFRETQYF. DNA of the CDR3: TGTGCCAGCAGCGTAGGGGGGACTATTTTCCGGGAGACCCAGTACTTC.

This clone was detected only a few times. This chain uses TRBV18 with TRBJ1-2; a weak D match, TRBD1 (6 bases). The germline V gene encodes CDR1 KGHSH and CDR2 LQKENI. V was cut by 2 bases and J by 5 bases, with 12 bases left in between. The CDR3 is made up of 14 amino acids. The CDR3 loop is CASSPDAGTYGYTF. In nucleotides, the CDR3 is TGTGCCAGCTCACCAGACGCAGGGACATATGGCTACACCTTC.

V is TRBV5-1 and J is TRBJ1-5; 8 bases are shared with TRBD1. With 0 bases clipped from V and 6 bases from J, the junction kept 2 bases outside the gene matches. This CDR3 contains 14 residues. Germline V gene sequence: CDR1 SGHRS, CDR2 YFSETQ. This chain's CDR3 is CASSLAGGLQPQHF. CDR3 nucleotide sequence: TGCGCCAGCAGCTTGGCAGGGGGCCTTCAGCCCCAGCATTTT.

This clone was found once. The chain employs TRBV4-1 and TRBJ1-2; D unresolved. Looked up from germline, CDR1 is MGHRA and CDR2 is YSYEKL. The CDR3 contains 14 residues. The V and J ends lost 0 bases and 1 base respectively, with 6 bases between them. This CDR3 reads CASSQEAVNYGYTF. The CDR3 bases are TGCGCCAGCAGCCAAGAGGCAGTTAACTATGGCTACACCTTC.

This clone was picked up a small number of times. V is TRBV3-1 (or the pseudogene TRBV3-2) and J is TRBJ1-4; 9 nucleotides line up with TRBD1. The CDR3 is 15 residues long. Trimming removed 3 bases from V and 7 bases from J; junction bases left unmatched: 6. Germline assignment: CDR1 LGHDT and CDR2 YNNKEL (reference sequence). This CDR3 reads CASSHQQGAREKLFF. The DNA for the CDR3 is TGTGCCAGCAGCCACCAACAGGGGGCGCGTGAAAAACTGTTTTTT.

This clone was observed a few times. This chain links TRBV5-1 with TRBJ1-1, with D maybe TRBD1 (6 bases). V lost 2 bases, J lost 3 bases, and 14 bases lay in between. The CDR3 has 15 residues. Germline V lookup: CDR1 SGHRS, CDR2 YFSETQ. The chain's CDR3 is CASSFGREGDTEAFF. CDR3 DNA sequence: TGCGCCAGCAGCTTTGGGAGGGAGGGGGACACTGAAGCTTTCTTT.

This clone was counted only a few times. The chain joins TRBV28 to TRBJ1-5, with a weak D call TRBD1 (5 bases). Per germline, CDR1 MDHEN and CDR2 SYDVKM. This CDR3 comprises 15 residues. V gave up 5 bases and J gave up 0 bases, with 11 bases separating them. Here the CDR3 reads CASSTGGYSNQPQHF. In DNA, the CDR3 is TGTGCCAGCAGTACCGGGGGGTATAGCAATCAGCCCCAGCATTTT.

The chain combines TRBV5-5 with TRBJ2-7, with D possibly TRBD2 on 5 matching bases. CDR1 is SGHKS, CDR2 YYEKEE, per germline (reference sequence). The CDR3 loop spans 16 amino acids. With 2 bases removed from V and 7 bases from J, the gap between germline ends came to 22 bases. The CDR3 nucleotides are TGTGCCAGCAGCTTAAGATCCGATTTCACGGGGTGGGAGCAGTACTTC. The encoded protein is CASSLRSDFTGWEQYF.

In its sample, this clone was seen once. The gene calls are TRBV30 and TRBJ2-3, with 8 nucleotides matching TRBD1. Germline V gene sequence: CDR1 GTSNPN, CDR2 SVGIG (reference sequence). Germline trimming cut 2 bases from V and 5 bases from J; bases unmatched to any gene: 9. The CDR3 spans 15 residues. The CDR3 is CAWSHGDRRLDTQYF. CDR3 nucleotides: TGTGCCTGGAGTCACGGGGACAGGAGATTAGATACGCAGTATTTT.

This sequence joins TRBV21-1 and TRBJ2-1; the table's D call, TRBD1, was not checked against the DNA. TRBV21-1 is tagged as a pseudogene. The CDR3 is 19 amino acids. The CDR3, as DNA: TGTGCCAGCAGAATGACAGGGAAGAAAACTGGGGGGTCTTACAATGAGCAGTTCTTC. Its protein is CASRMTGKKTGGSYNEQFF.

The V call is TRBV7-2, the J call TRBJ1-3; D is possibly TRBD1 (5 bases). V was cut by 1 base and J by 0 bases, with 13 bases left in between. Germline V lookup: CDR1 SGHTA, CDR2 FQGNSA. The CDR3 consists of 17 residues. Written as DNA, the CDR3 is TGTGCCAGCAGCTTAGGGATCGGGACTAGCTCTGGAAACACCATATATTTT. Its translation is CASSLGIGTSSGNTIYF.

This chain connects TRBV28 to TRBJ2-7; TRBD1 agrees at 7 bases. The V gene end was trimmed by 3 bases and the J gene end by 3 bases; junction bases not matched to a gene: 8. The germline gives CDR1 MDHEN, CDR2 SYDVKM. CDR3 size: 15 residues. This CDR3 reads CASSFTQQGSYEQYV. Here the CDR3 DNA reads TGTGCCAGCAGTTTTACTCAACAGGGGAGCTACGAGCAGTACGTC.

The genes are TRBV5-1 and TRBJ1-1, with TRBD1 matching over 7 bases. Per the germline V gene, CDR1 is SGHRS and CDR2 is YFSETQ. V was clipped by 6 bases and J by 0 bases; unmatched bases: 8. This CDR3 has 15 residues. The chain's CDR3 is CASTPTGDMNTEAFF. Written as DNA, the CDR3 is TGCGCCAGCACTCCTACAGGGGATATGAACACTGAAGCTTTCTTT.

The genes are TRBV6-5 and TRBJ2-7, with a possible D match to TRBD2 (6 bases). Per the germline V gene, CDR1 is MNHEY and CDR2 is SVGAGI. The V end lost 6 bases, the J end lost 7 bases, and 19 bases lay between the germline ends. The CDR3 runs 14 residues. CDR3 loop: CASSLGTLSLEQYF. CDR3 coding DNA: TGTGCCAGCAGCCTGGGGACTCTTTCGTTAGAGCAGTACTTC.

This clone was observed a handful of times. The chain has TRBV6-1 and TRBJ1-1; 7 bases are a match to TRBD1. This CDR3 has 14 residues. Germline V gene lookup returns CDR1 MNHNS and CDR2 SASEGT. V shed 0 bases and J 4 bases; nucleotides not matched to a gene: 2. As DNA, the CDR3 is TGTGCCAGCAGTGAAGCGGCAGGGGGCACTGAAGCTTTCTTT. Protein sequence: CASSEAAGGTEAFF.